The source of this TCR beta chain is a study of T cell responses to AZD1222 COVID-19 vaccine. Across the study: Pooled together were second doses at about 4 or about 12 weeks.

About this clone itself: Its specificity is not known.

The protocol was immunoSEQ multiplex PCR, while the TCRdb copy is restricted to in-frame clones and leaves out a portion. The sample has 160,000 or so clones, 88% seen once. Study observations and caveats: There were vaccine-associated CD4 TCRs across spike, dominant at 160-218 and 743-854. Nearly half of the spike-specific TCRs reportedly recognize variant regions that carry no mutations. The breadth and depth of Spike-specific TCRs increased once two AZD1222 doses had been given.

V was cut by 2 bases and J by 2 bases, with 10 bases left in between. The CDR3 is made up of 15 amino acids. In germline, CDR1 is LGHDT, CDR2 YNNKEL (reference sequence). Sequenced material: peripheral blood, taken on day 0 of AZD1222 vaccination. The genes are TRBV3-1 (or the pseudogene TRBV3-2) and TRBJ2-1; D may correspond to TRBD1 or TRBD2 (5 bases each). The clonotype was recovered from an adult in good health. CDR3 residues: CASSQIQGAYNEQFF. DNA of the CDR3: TGTGCCAGCAGCCAAATTCAGGGAGCCTACAATGAGCAGTTCTTC.